This passage covers 11 T cell receptor beta chains from one sample sequenced in a study of beta chain features in type 1 diabetes. No antigen is known for these receptors. Study-wide results and caveats: Shorter TCRB CDR3s, moderately but significantly so, marked every one of the four CD4+ subsets in Type 1 diabetes patients.

Expressed TCRB transcripts got sequenced, as all isolated RNA was reverse transcribed. Here immunoSEQ multiplex PCR was the method, and the copy in TCRdb shows in-frame clones only, minus some. The table records around 690,000 clones, 9.5% to 15% of them present only once. Sequenced: naive CD4+ T cells from blood. These receptors were obtained from a man aged 30-40 years with type 1 diabetes.

This sequence joins TRBV18 and TRBJ1-2, with D uncertain. Trimming cost V 8 bases and J 0 bases, with 16 bases left between them. The germline CDR1 and CDR2 sequences are KGHSH and LQKENI. The CDR3 contains 15 residues. The CDR3 loop is CASVGSVQTNYGYTF. CDR3 nucleotides: TGTGCCAGCGTAGGGTCGGTACAGACTAACTATGGCTACACCTTC.

V gene TRBV4-3 combines with J gene TRBJ1-4; 11 nucleotides line up with TRBD1. The germline V gene encodes CDR1 LGHNA and CDR2 YSLEER. With 2 bases clipped from V and 1 base from J, the junction kept 6 bases outside the gene matches. This CDR3 comprises 18 residues. The CDR3 DNA reads TGCGCCAGCAGCCAATATCCGGGACAGGGGGGAACTAATGAAAAACTGTTTTTT. Translation gives CASSQYPGQGGTNEKLFF.

The sample holds a few counts of this clone. The genes are TRBV29-1 and TRBJ1-5; D gene uncertain. The CDR3 loop spans 14 amino acids. V was trimmed by 6 bases and J by 0 bases, leaving 12 bases between them. Germline CDR1 and CDR2: SQVTM and ANQGSEA. CDR3 amino acids: CSVRETDSNQPQHF. CDR3 DNA: TGCAGCGTGAGGGAAACAGATAGCAATCAGCCCCAGCATTTT.

A remark on this clone: The sample contains more than one DNA sequence encoding this CDR3. The gene calls are TRBV29-1 and TRBJ2-3; perhaps TRBD2 as D (5 bases). The CDR3 contains 13 residues. Trimming removed 5 bases at V and 1 base at J, with 10 bases between. Germline assignment: CDR1 SQVTM and CDR2 ANQGSEA. The CDR3 sequence is CSVPSGGTDTQYF. CDR3 nucleotides: TGCAGCGTTCCAAGCGGAGGCACAGATACGCAGTATTTT.

This clone has more than one count but fewer than ten. The chain couples TRBV11-3 to TRBJ2-5; no firm D call. Trimming pared 3 bases from V and 5 bases from J, leaving 13 bases between. CDR1 and CDR2 from the germline V gene are SGHNT and YENEEA. The CDR3 totals 14 residues. In DNA, the CDR3 is TGTGCCAGCAGCTTTGGGCCGATAGGGGAGACCCAGTACTTC. Encoded protein: CASSFGPIGETQYF.

The chain has TRBV9 and TRBJ1-1, with D possibly matching TRBD1 (6 bases). Germline V lookup: CDR1 SGDLS, CDR2 YYNGEE. V was clipped by 3 bases and J by 0 bases, with 18 bases between them. The CDR3 is made up of 17 amino acids. The CDR3 protein is CASSAGQPDPLNTEAFF. DNA for the CDR3: TGTGCCAGCAGCGCTGGACAGCCCGATCCCTTGAACACTGAAGCTTTCTTT.

The chain uses TRBV9 and TRBJ1-4, with D perhaps TRBD1 (6 bases). The CDR3 runs to 15 residues. CDR1 is SGDLS and CDR2 is YYNGEE in the germline V gene. Deletions cut 0 bases from V and 2 bases from J, with 8 bases between. The CDR3: CASSVAGATNEKLFF. The CDR3 coding sequence is TGTGCCAGCAGCGTAGCAGGGGCCACTAATGAAAAACTGTTTTTT.

CDR3 residues: CASSYLGVGETQYF. CDR3 nucleotide sequence: TGTGCCAGCAGTTACCTGGGAGTCGGGGAGACCCAGTACTTC. This sequence joins TRBV6-6 and TRBJ2-5, with a weak D call TRBD2 (5 bases). Germline V gene data show CDR1 as MNHNY and CDR2 as SVGAGI (reference sequence). The CDR3 consists of 14 residues. V lost 2 bases to trimming and J lost 5 bases, with 12 bases between them.

The V and J genes are TRBV19 and TRBJ1-1; the D is unclear. V lost 3 bases to trimming and J lost 2 bases, with 4 bases between them. The CDR3 contains 12 residues. Germline V gene data show CDR1 as LNHDA and CDR2 as SQIVND (reference sequence). CDR3 protein: CASSMTNTEAFF. The CDR3 DNA reads as TGTGCCAGTAGTATGACCAACACTGAAGCTTTCTTT. Drawing the rest from reference TRBV19 and TRBJ1-1, the complete variable domain is DGGITQSPKYLFRKEGQNVTLSCEQNLNHDAMYWYRQDPGQGLRLIYYSQIVNDFQKGDIAEGYSVSREKKESFPLTVTSAQKNPTAFYLCASSMTNTEAFFGQGTRLTVV.

V is TRBV29-1 and J is TRBJ1-1; 9 bases match TRBD1. The trim removed 5 bases at V and 3 bases at J, leaving 7 bases unmatched. CDR1 is SQVTM, CDR2 ANQGSEA, per germline. This CDR3 comprises 14 residues. CDR3 sequence (DNA): TGCAGCGTTAGGGACAGGGTCCCTCACACTGAAGCTTTCTTT. As protein: CSVRDRVPHTEAFF. Supplemented by reference TRBV29-1 and TRBJ1-1, the full variable domain reads SAVISQKPSRDICQRGTSLTIQCQVDSQVTMMFWYRQQPGQSLTLIATANQGSEATYESGFVIDKFPISRPNLTFSTLTVSNMSPEDSSIYLCSVRDRVPHTEAFFGQGTRLTVV.

The chain's CDR3 is CASSFGAAEQFF. The CDR3 DNA reads as TGCGCCAGCAGCTTTGGAGCAGCTGAGCAGTTCTTC. The chain couples TRBV5-1 to TRBJ2-1; D unresolved. Per germline, CDR1 SGHRS and CDR2 YFSETQ. This CDR3 contains 12 residues. Trimming pared 2 bases from V and 9 bases from J, leaving 9 bases between.